The rows below give T cell receptor beta chains drawn from one sample of a study of technical replicates of blood from a handful of donors. Measured with immunoSEQ multiplex PCR; TCRdb has only the in-frame clones, and not every one. The table includes more than 65,000 clones, 95% to 97% detected once. Source material: T cells isolated from PBMCs. Receptors originate from a human donor in good health. Both conserved end residues are part of each CDR3. Each record gives: V gene, clone size, D gene, J gene, CDR3 DNA, CDR3 protein. D genes are given only for firm matches. Expanded clones are given a class, and other clones once, few, many or no size at all.

TRBV11-2	once	TRBD1	TRBJ1-5	TGTGCCAGCAGCGCAGGACAGGGGTATAGCAATCAGCCCCAGCATTTT	CASSAGQGYSNQPQHF
TRBV5-6	NA	TRBD1	TRBJ2-3	TGTGCCAGCAGCTCTTACAGGGGCCCAGATACGCAGTATTTT	CASSSYRGPDTQYF
TRBV28	NA	NA	TRBJ2-5	TGTGCCAGCAGTTTATACAGTAACCAAGAGACCCAGTACTTC	CASSLYSNQETQYF
TRBV4-2	NA	NA	TRBJ2-1	TGTGCCAGCAGCCAAGGGCCAGGGAGGAATGAGCAGTTCTTC	CASSQGPGRNEQFF
TRBV27	NA	NA	TRBJ2-7	TGTGCCAGCAGTTTAACAGGGAATAGGGAGCAGTACTTC	CASSLTGNREQYF
TRBV30	once	TRBD2	TRBJ2-2	TGTGCCTGCATGCCGGGACTAGCGGGAGGTACGAACACCGGGGAGCTGTTTTTT	CACMPGLAGGTNTGELFF
TRBV29-1	once	TRBD2	TRBJ2-7	TGCAGCGTGTACGGGACTAGCGTAAGCTCCTACGAGCAGTACTTC	CSVYGTSVSSYEQYF
TRBV4-3	NA	TRBD2	TRBJ2-5	TGCGCCAGCAGCCAAGATCCAGTGGGTAGCGGGATGGAGACCCAGTACTTC	CASSQDPVGSGMETQYF
TRBV6-5	NA	NA	TRBJ2-1	TGTGCCAGCAGTTACGGAGCTTTGGGCTACAATGAGCAGTTCTTC	CASSYGALGYNEQFF
TRBV7-9	NA	TRBD2	TRBJ2-7	TGTGCCAGCAGCTTGGGACTAGCGGGAGGAATTAAGCAGTACTTC	CASSLGLAGGIKQYF
TRBV11-3	once	TRBD2	TRBJ2-1	TGTGCCAGCAGCTTAGATCCAGCGGGATACAATGAGCAGTTCTTC	CASSLDPAGYNEQFF
TRBV11-2	NA	TRBD2	TRBJ2-3	TGTGCCAGCATTGGGGGAACTAGCGGGGTTCGCACAGATACGCAGTATTTT	CASIGGTSGVRTDTQYF
TRBV4-2	NA	NA	TRBJ2-7	TGTGCCAGCAGCCAAGGGAGCTACGAGCAGTACTTC	CASSQGSYEQYF
TRBV11-2	NA	NA	TRBJ1-3	TGTGCCAGCAGCTTAGTCCGGGGAAACACCATATATTTT	CASSLVRGNTIYF
TRBV7-9	NA	TRBD1	TRBJ2-7	TGTGCCAGCAGCGACTCGGGACAGGGCCACGAGCAGTACTTC	CASSDSGQGHEQYF
TRBV12-1	NA	NA	TRBJ2-3	TGTGCCAGCACCAATCTAACTAGGGATACGCAGTATTTT	CASTNLTRDTQYF